A selection of T cell receptor beta chains follows, all from one sample in a study of human T cells and chemical hapten exposure. TCRdb redid the calling of the RACE reads with MiXCR, one entry per CDR3 protein. The sample gives 300,000 to 400,000 distinct CDR3 sequences, about 7% of which show up once; 8.4% is in the top ten. The input for sequencing was whole blood, taken in connection with sensitization to the hapten diphenylcyclopropenone (DPC). Source of these receptors: a woman aged 18-29 years with alopecia areata. Some clones in this sample may be carry-over from other donors' samples. Each CDR3 is given with its conserved first and last residue. The order of the fields is V gene, D gene, J gene, clone size, CDR3 protein, CDR3 DNA. The D gene is left open where the match is weak. Clone size appears in some rows only: once, few, many, or a class for an expanded clone.

v_gene: TRBV7-2
d_gene: TRBD1
j_gene: TRBJ1-6
abundance: .
CDR3aa: CASSLAGGQGNSPLHF
CDR3nt: TGTGCCAGCAGCTTAGCGGGAGGACAGGGGAATTCACCCCTCCACTTT

v_gene: TRBV6-5
d_gene: TRBD2
j_gene: TRBJ2-5
abundance: .
CDR3aa: CASRPLAGGRQETQYF
CDR3nt: TGTGCCAGCCGCCCACTAGCGGGGGGGCGCCAAGAGACCCAGTACTTC

v_gene: TRBV28
d_gene: .
j_gene: TRBJ2-7
abundance: many
CDR3aa: CASSSPTTSYEQYF
CDR3nt: TGTGCCAGCAGTTCCCCGACAACCTCCTACGAGCAGTACTTC

v_gene: TRBV12-3/TRBV12-4
d_gene: .
j_gene: TRBJ2-4
abundance: few
CDR3aa: CASSSRAALLAKNIQYF
CDR3nt: TGTGCCAGCAGTTCCCGGGCCGCACTCCTAGCCAAAAACATTCAGTACTTC

v_gene: TRBV6-2/TRBV6-3
d_gene: .
j_gene: TRBJ2-2
abundance: few
CDR3aa: CASRPTGTSGELFF
CDR3nt: TGTGCCAGCAGACCAACAGGGACCTCCGGGGAGCTGTTTTTT

v_gene: TRBV20-1
d_gene: TRBD1
j_gene: TRBJ2-3
abundance: .
CDR3aa: CSARRGQGGDTQYF
CDR3nt: TGCAGTGCTAGACGTGGACAGGGGGGAGATACGCAGTATTTT

v_gene: TRBV20-1
d_gene: .
j_gene: TRBJ1-1
abundance: .
CDR3aa: CSASRGSLNTEAFF
CDR3nt: TGCAGTGCTAGTCGGGGGTCGCTGAACACTGAAGCTTTCTTT

v_gene: TRBV27
d_gene: .
j_gene: TRBJ2-4
abundance: .
CDR3aa: CASSPASPPKNIQYF
CDR3nt: TGTGCCAGCAGCCCAGCCTCTCCACCCAAAAACATTCAGTACTTC

v_gene: TRBV2
d_gene: .
j_gene: TRBJ2-1
abundance: many
CDR3aa: CASSEIPGPYNEQFF
CDR3nt: TGTGCCAGCAGTGAAATCCCAGGGCCCTACAATGAGCAGTTCTTC

v_gene: TRBV6-5
d_gene: .
j_gene: TRBJ1-4
abundance: .
CDR3aa: CASSYSGSRREKLFF
CDR3nt: TGTGCCAGCAGTTACTCCGGGTCAAGAAGAGAAAAACTGTTTTTT

v_gene: TRBV28
d_gene: .
j_gene: TRBJ1-5
abundance: many
CDR3aa: CATFNYPAGPQHF
CDR3nt: TGTGCCACTTTCAATTACCCCGCGGGGCCCCAGCATTTT

v_gene: TRBV6-2/TRBV6-3
d_gene: .
j_gene: TRBJ2-3
abundance: few
CDR3aa: CASSERQGGGADTQYF
CDR3nt: TGTGCCAGCAGTGAGAGACAGGGCGGGGGCGCAGATACGCAGTATTTT

v_gene: TRBV28
d_gene: TRBD1
j_gene: TRBJ1-1
abundance: .
CDR3aa: CASTAGTGTTEAFF
CDR3nt: TGTGCCAGCACCGCCGGGACAGGGACCACTGAAGCTTTCTTT

v_gene: TRBV9
d_gene: .
j_gene: TRBJ1-3
abundance: many
CDR3aa: CASSPHNGNTIYF
CDR3nt: TGTGCCAGCAGCCCGCATAATGGAAACACCATATATTTT

v_gene: TRBV5-5
d_gene: .
j_gene: TRBJ1-1
abundance: few
CDR3aa: CASSLVGAPDGTEAFF
CDR3nt: TGTGCCAGCAGCTTGGTGGGGGCGCCGGATGGCACTGAAGCTTTCTTT

v_gene: TRBV5-6
d_gene: .
j_gene: TRBJ1-2
abundance: few
CDR3aa: CASSPGDPYRADYGYTF
CDR3nt: TGTGCCAGCAGCCCGGGGGATCCATACAGGGCCGACTATGGCTACACCTTC

v_gene: TRBV21-1
d_gene: .
j_gene: TRBJ1-2
abundance: .
CDR3aa: CASSKGRDRPNYGYTF
CDR3nt: TGTGCCAGCAGCAAAGGCCGGGACAGACCTAACTATGGCTACACCTTC

v_gene: TRBV6-2/TRBV6-3
d_gene: .
j_gene: TRBJ1-5
abundance: .
CDR3aa: CASSYLIGDGNQPQHF
CDR3nt: TGTGCCAGCAGTTACTTAATAGGGGATGGCAATCAGCCCCAGCATTTT

v_gene: TRBV5-4
d_gene: TRBD1
j_gene: TRBJ1-2
abundance: .
CDR3aa: CASSYTGENGYTF
CDR3nt: TGTGCCAGCAGCTATACAGGGGAGAATGGCTACACCTTC

v_gene: TRBV20-1
d_gene: .
j_gene: TRBJ1-6
abundance: many
CDR3aa: CSAGNAGRNNSPLHF
CDR3nt: TGCAGTGCGGGTAACGCGGGGAGAAATAATTCACCCCTCCACTTT

v_gene: TRBV4-1
d_gene: TRBD2
j_gene: TRBJ2-7
abundance: few
CDR3aa: CASSQIGGGSYEQYF
CDR3nt: TGCGCCAGCAGCCAAATCGGCGGGGGTAGCTACGAGCAGTACTTC

v_gene: TRBV5-1
d_gene: .
j_gene: TRBJ2-7
abundance: many
CDR3aa: CASSRDGFYEQYF
CDR3nt: TGCGCCAGCAGCCGGGACGGATTCTACGAGCAGTACTTC

v_gene: TRBV6-2/TRBV6-3
d_gene: TRBD1
j_gene: TRBJ1-2
abundance: many
CDR3aa: CASLDRDYGYTF
CDR3nt: TGTGCCAGCCTGGACAGGGACTATGGCTACACCTTC

v_gene: TRBV6-6
d_gene: TRBD1
j_gene: TRBJ2-2
abundance: .
CDR3aa: CASSLGQAANTGELFF
CDR3nt: TGTGCCAGCAGTTTAGGACAGGCGGCGAACACCGGGGAGCTGTTTTTT

v_gene: TRBV7-8
d_gene: .
j_gene: TRBJ2-5
abundance: few
CDR3aa: CASSLVAQETQYF
CDR3nt: TGTGCCAGCAGCTTAGTGGCCCAAGAGACCCAGTACTTC

v_gene: TRBV3-1
d_gene: .
j_gene: TRBJ2-3
abundance: .
CDR3aa: CASSQDHGETNTQYF
CDR3nt: TGTGCCAGCAGCCAAGATCATGGGGAAACCAATACGCAGTATTTT

v_gene: TRBV20-1
d_gene: .
j_gene: TRBJ1-2
abundance: .
CDR3aa: CSAGGPSNYGYTF
CDR3nt: TGCAGTGCTGGTGGACCGTCTAACTATGGCTACACCTTC

v_gene: TRBV6-6
d_gene: .
j_gene: TRBJ1-6
abundance: many
CDR3aa: CASSPDGGESLNSPLHF
CDR3nt: TGTGCCAGCAGTCCGGATGGGGGGGAGTCACTTAATTCACCCCTCCACTTT

v_gene: TRBV20-1
d_gene: TRBD2
j_gene: TRBJ2-1
abundance: many
CDR3aa: CSAVLTGLAGLSNYNEQFF
CDR3nt: TGCAGTGCGGTATTAACGGGACTAGCGGGTCTCTCGAACTACAATGAGCAGTTCTTC

v_gene: TRBV20-1
d_gene: TRBD1
j_gene: TRBJ2-5
abundance: many
CDR3aa: CSARSPGQGPETQYF
CDR3nt: TGCAGTGCTAGGTCACCGGGACAGGGTCCGGAGACCCAGTACTTC

v_gene: TRBV18
d_gene: .
j_gene: TRBJ2-4
abundance: once
CDR3aa: CASSPGTGQANIQYF
CDR3nt: TGTGCCAGCTCACCAGGGACTGGACAGGCTAACATTCAGTACTTC

v_gene: TRBV1
d_gene: .
j_gene: TRBJ1-5
abundance: few
CDR3aa: CTSSQLHRGGQPQHF
CDR3nt: TGCACCAGCAGCCAACTGCACAGGGGAGGTCAGCCCCAGCATTTT

v_gene: TRBV20-1
d_gene: .
j_gene: TRBJ2-1
abundance: .
CDR3aa: CSAARGLGNEQFF
CDR3nt: TGCAGTGCTGCTAGGGGGTTGGGGAATGAGCAGTTCTTC

v_gene: TRBV5-1
d_gene: .
j_gene: TRBJ2-7
abundance: many
CDR3aa: CASSPGPNTYEQYF
CDR3nt: TGCGCCAGCAGCCCCGGACCTAATACCTACGAGCAGTACTTC

v_gene: TRBV12-3/TRBV12-4
d_gene: .
j_gene: TRBJ1-4
abundance: .
CDR3aa: CASSLAGTVWGTNEKLFF
CDR3nt: TGTGCCAGCAGTTTAGCCGGGACGGTTTGGGGGACTAATGAAAAACTGTTTTTT

v_gene: TRBV10-3
d_gene: .
j_gene: TRBJ1-1
abundance: many
CDR3aa: CAIEDSQNTEAFF
CDR3nt: TGTGCCATCGAGGACAGCCAGAACACTGAAGCTTTCTTT

v_gene: TRBV9
d_gene: .
j_gene: TRBJ2-3
abundance: many
CDR3aa: CASSVGGRRFADTQYF
CDR3nt: TGTGCCAGCAGCGTGGGGGGGCGGAGGTTTGCAGATACGCAGTATTTT

v_gene: TRBV15
d_gene: .
j_gene: TRBJ2-2
abundance: .
CDR3aa: CATRKTGSLTGELFF
CDR3nt: TGTGCCACCCGTAAAACAGGGTCACTTACCGGGGAGCTGTTTTTT

v_gene: TRBV6-5
d_gene: .
j_gene: TRBJ1-6
abundance: many
CDR3aa: CVSGGRINSPLHF
CDR3nt: TGTGTCAGCGGTGGCCGGATCAATTCACCCCTCCACTTT

v_gene: TRBV5-5
d_gene: TRBD1
j_gene: TRBJ1-5
abundance: .
CDR3aa: CASSLGQGYDQPQHF
CDR3nt: TGTGCCAGCAGCTTGGGACAGGGATATGATCAGCCCCAGCATTTT

v_gene: TRBV3-1
d_gene: TRBD2
j_gene: TRBJ2-3
abundance: .
CDR3aa: CASSPGLAEVSTDTQYF
CDR3nt: TGTGCCAGCAGCCCCGGACTAGCGGAAGTAAGCACAGATACGCAGTATTTT

v_gene: TRBV28
d_gene: TRBD1
j_gene: TRBJ2-3
abundance: .
CDR3aa: CASSLRTGLDTQYF
CDR3nt: TGTGCCAGCAGTTTACGGACAGGGCTCGATACGCAGTATTTT

v_gene: TRBV2
d_gene: TRBD1
j_gene: TRBJ2-2
abundance: many
CDR3aa: CARSGQGDTGELFF
CDR3nt: TGTGCCAGGTCCGGACAGGGTGACACCGGGGAGCTGTTTTTT

v_gene: TRBV3-1
d_gene: TRBD1
j_gene: TRBJ1-1
abundance: .
CDR3aa: CASSQGRQGRTEAFF
CDR3nt: TGTGCCAGCAGCCAAGGGCGACAGGGGCGGACTGAAGCTTTCTTT

v_gene: TRBV20-1
d_gene: .
j_gene: TRBJ1-1
abundance: many
CDR3aa: CSARVLSGTEAFF
CDR3nt: TGCAGTGCTAGAGTCCTCAGCGGCACTGAAGCTTTCTTT

v_gene: TRBV2
d_gene: .
j_gene: TRBJ1-6
abundance: many
CDR3aa: CASSVRREGESPLHF
CDR3nt: TGTGCCAGCAGTGTACGGAGGGAAGGGGAATCACCCCTCCACTTT

v_gene: TRBV10-3
d_gene: .
j_gene: TRBJ2-5
abundance: .
CDR3aa: CAARPYDSRETQYF
CDR3nt: TGTGCCGCGCGGCCCTATGACTCGAGAGAGACCCAGTACTTC